This entry lists 21 T cell receptor beta chains sequenced from one sample in a study of blood T cell repertoires in COVID-19. The assay was immunoSEQ multiplex PCR, and TCRdb's table has in-frame clones only and misses some. The table records 150,000 or so clones, 80% to 90% of them present only once. Material: peripheral blood. Receptors originate from a human donor in a cohort sampled during active COVID-19.

This clone was counted between two and nine times. The gene calls are TRBV19 and TRBJ2-7; tentatively, D is TRBD2 (5 bases). Germline loops: CDR1 LNHDA, CDR2 SQIVND (reference sequence). The CDR3 totals 14 residues. V was trimmed by 4 bases and J by 3 bases, leaving 13 bases between them. CDR3 nucleotides: TGTGCCAGTAGTACCGGACTGACGTTCTACGAGCAGTACTTC. It encodes CASSTGLTFYEQYF.

V usage is TRBV6-5 and J usage is TRBJ1-5; D not resolved. Germline V CDR1 and CDR2: MNHEY, SVGAGI. V was pared by 8 bases and J by 1 base, with 9 bases between. This CDR3 spans 13 amino acids. The CDR3 reads CASGVASNQPQHF. The CDR3 region has the DNA TGTGCCAGCGGCGTAGCCAGCAATCAGCCCCAGCATTTT.

The CDR3 DNA is TGTGCCAGCAGTTACCGGGGACTAGCGGGGGGGTATGAGCAGTTCTTC. Its translation: CASSYRGLAGGYEQFF. The chain uses TRBV6-5 and TRBJ2-1, with 16 bases identical to TRBD2. CDR3 size: 16 residues. Trimming cost V 2 bases and J 8 bases; bases outside gene matches: 3. Germline V lookup: CDR1 MNHEY, CDR2 SVGAGI.

This sequence joins TRBV13 and TRBJ2-1, with D possibly being TRBD2 (6 bases). This CDR3 has 15 amino acids. The V and J ends lost 2 bases and 5 bases respectively, with 13 bases between them. Germline V gene sequence: CDR1 PRHDT, CDR2 FYEKMQ (reference sequence). As DNA, the CDR3 is TGTGCCAGCAGCTTACCAGCGGGTAAAGACAATGAGCAGTTCTTC. Protein sequence: CASSLPAGKDNEQFF.

This chain joins TRBV7-9 and TRBJ1-5; D call uncertain. Per germline, CDR1 SEHNR and CDR2 FQNEAQ (reference sequence). The CDR3 contains 12 residues. Between the trimmed V and J ends, which lost 3 bases and 6 bases, there was a span of 6 bases. The CDR3: CASSFGGQPQHF. DNA for the CDR3: TGTGCCAGCAGCTTTGGAGGTCAGCCCCAGCATTTT.

The V gene is TRBV9, the J gene TRBJ2-7; TRBD1 agrees at 9 bases. The CDR3 extends over 16 amino acids. The V gene's germline CDR1 is SGDLS and CDR2 YYNGEE. V was pared by 0 bases and J by 6 bases, with 10 bases of the junction left unmatched. The CDR3 spells CASSVAPGTGFGEQYF. The CDR3 DNA follows: TGTGCCAGCAGCGTAGCTCCCGGGACAGGGTTTGGCGAGCAGTACTTC.

V gene TRBV29-1 combines with J gene TRBJ1-2, with a weak D call TRBD1 (5 bases). In germline, CDR1 is SQVTM, CDR2 ANQGSEA. V was clipped by 3 bases and J by 3 bases, with 11 bases between them. CDR3 length: 13 residues. The CDR3 spells CSVDEQGDYGYTF. The CDR3 DNA reads as TGCAGCGTTGATGAGCAGGGCGACTATGGCTACACCTTC. The variable domain in full, with the rest retrieved from reference TRBV29-1 and TRBJ1-2, is SAVISQKPSRDICQRGTSLTIQCQVDSQVTMMFWYRQQPGQSLTLIATANQGSEATYESGFVIDKFPISRPNLTFSTLTVSNMSPEDSSIYLCSVDEQGDYGYTFGSGTRLTVV.

V usage is TRBV28 and J usage is TRBJ2-3, with D unresolved. V was clipped by 3 bases and J by 4 bases, with 8 bases between them. The CDR3 totals 13 residues. Germline-derived CDR1 and CDR2 are MDHEN and SYDVKM. The CDR3 loop reads CASSLWSADTQYF. Here the CDR3 DNA reads TGTGCCAGCAGTTTGTGGAGCGCAGATACGCAGTATTTT.

The chain couples TRBV2 to TRBJ2-5, with no clear D. Germline V gene data show CDR1 as SNHLY and CDR2 as FYNNEI. With 8 bases removed from V and 2 bases from J, the gap between germline ends came to 6 bases. The CDR3 is 11 residues long. In DNA, the CDR3 is TGTGCCAGCCTCGAGCAAGAGACCCAGTACTTC. It encodes CASLEQETQYF.

V is TRBV30 and J is TRBJ1-2; D gene unclear. V was pared by 7 bases and J by 8 bases, with 20 bases between. The germline gives CDR1 GTSNPN, CDR2 SVGIG (reference sequence). This CDR3 has 13 residues. The CDR3 DNA reads as TGTGCCTTCCCTCAGTGGGCCGGCGTGGGCTACACCTTC. Its protein product is CAFPQWAGVGYTF.

V usage is TRBV14 and J usage is TRBJ2-7, with 9 bases lining up with TRBD2. V trimming: 3 bases; J trimming: 1 base; junction bases outside the gene matches: 7. Germline V gene data show CDR1 as SGHDN and CDR2 as FVKESK. The CDR3 runs to 16 residues. The chain's CDR3 is CASSQATSGKSYEQYF. In DNA form, the CDR3 reads TGTGCCAGCAGCCAGGCGACTAGCGGCAAATCCTACGAGCAGTACTTC.

V usage is TRBV7-9 and J usage is TRBJ2-3; 8 positions match TRBD2. From germline, CDR1 is SEHNR and CDR2 FQNEAQ (reference sequence). The CDR3 has 15 amino acids. The ends lost 3 bases at V and 1 base at J; junction bases unmatched: 3. CDR3 protein: CASSLATSGTDTQYF. The CDR3 DNA follows: TGTGCCAGCAGCTTGGCGACTAGCGGCACAGATACGCAGTATTTT.

The V and J genes are TRBV5-1 and TRBJ2-1; maybe TRBD1 (6 bases). This CDR3 has 18 residues. Germline V lookup: CDR1 SGHRS, CDR2 YFSETQ. V shed 4 bases and J shed 0 bases, with 20 bases lying between them. CDR3 loop: CASSGPQDSPSSYNEQFF. DNA of the CDR3: TGCGCCAGCAGCGGACCACAGGACAGCCCGAGCTCCTACAATGAGCAGTTCTTC.

This rearrangement joins TRBV3-1 (or the pseudogene TRBV3-2) to TRBJ2-4; TRBD2 matches at 10 bases. CDR1 and CDR2 from the germline V gene are LGHDT and YNNKEL (reference sequence). CDR3 size: 17 residues. J was trimmed by 5 bases and V by 4 bases; bases with no gene match: 11. CDR3 loop: CASSPPMSGGAQNIQYF. The CDR3 nucleotides read TGTGCCAGCAGCCCTCCTATGAGCGGGGGGGCCCAAAACATTCAGTACTTC.

The chain carries TRBV5-3 and TRBJ1-2; 9 positions match TRBD1. TRBV5-3 is placed among ORFs of uncertain function. The CDR3 covers 15 residues. The V gene end was trimmed by 1 base and the J gene end by 3 bases; junction bases not matched to a gene: 4. The CDR3 is CARSLRDRDHYGYTF. CDR3 DNA sequence: TGTGCCAGAAGCTTGAGGGACAGGGACCACTATGGCTACACCTTC.

The chain has TRBV12-5 and TRBJ2-3; 9 bases map to TRBD2. The CDR3 has 17 amino acids. V trimming: 3 bases; J trimming: 1 base; junction bases outside the gene matches: 8. CDR1 is LGHNT and CDR2 is FRNRAP in the germline V gene. In DNA, the CDR3 is TGTGCTAGTGGTTTTCTGGGGTCTAGCGGGGGCACAGATACGCAGTATTTT. The encoded protein is CASGFLGSSGGTDTQYF.

This clone was observed a single time. The gene calls are TRBV3-1 (or the pseudogene TRBV3-2) and TRBJ2-2; D unresolved. Germline V gives CDR1 LGHDT, CDR2 YNNKEL (reference sequence). This CDR3 is 15 amino acids long. The V end lost 1 base, the J end lost 7 bases, and 13 bases lay between the germline ends. The CDR3 here is CASSQVVNRVGELFF. The CDR3 bases are TGTGCCAGCAGCCAAGTCGTAAACCGGGTCGGGGAGCTGTTTTTT.

The chain couples TRBV5-5 to TRBJ2-1, with TRBD2 identical over 9 bases. The germline V gene has CDR1 SGHKS and CDR2 YYEKEE (reference sequence). J was trimmed by 4 bases and V by 4 bases; bases with no gene match: 9. CDR3 length equals 16 residues. The CDR3 coding sequence is TGTGCCAGCAGCAACCCGACTAGCGGAACGTACAATGAGCAGTTCTTC. This gives the protein CASSNPTSGTYNEQFF.

This chain uses TRBV6-5 with TRBJ1-1, with D unclear. The V gene's germline CDR1 is MNHEY and CDR2 SVGAGI. V was cut by 0 bases and J by 1 base, with 12 bases left in between. The CDR3 spans 16 residues. The CDR3 sequence is CASSYSRASSNTEAFF. The CDR3 nucleotides are TGTGCCAGCAGTTACTCGAGGGCCTCATCGAACACTGAAGCTTTCTTT.

The rearrangement uses TRBV12-3 or TRBV12-4 and TRBJ2-1; no clear D gene. Trimming cost V 3 bases and J 7 bases, with 7 bases left between them. The CDR3 is made up of 12 amino acids. CDR3 amino acids: CASSFGGNEQFF. Written as DNA, the CDR3 is TGTGCCAGCAGTTTTGGCGGAAATGAGCAGTTCTTC.

The chain joins TRBV12-3 or TRBV12-4 to TRBJ2-5, with TRBD1 matching 8 bases. The CDR3 spans 13 residues. Germline trimming cut 6 bases from V and 4 bases from J; bases unmatched to any gene: 4. For the CDR3, the DNA is TGTGCCAGCAGCCCCAGGGGGCCAGAGACCCAGTACTTC. It yields the protein CASSPRGPETQYF.